Listed here are 3 T cell receptor beta chains from one sample, sequenced in a study of blood T cell repertoires in COVID-19 (TCRdb year 2020). Preparation of the library involved the immunoSEQ multiplex PCR assay. Drawn from immuneACCESS, this table holds only the in-frame rearrangements with V and J called that TCRdb kept. Clones are partly lost; checked studies trace under half to an unresolved V gene and leave the rest unexplained. The sample table contains hundreds of thousands of clones; only one count was recorded for roughly nine tenths of them. 5.2% of the sample rests with the top ten. The material sequenced was PBMCs or T cells enriched from blood (not recorded which). These receptors were obtained from a man aged 55 to 69 who had recovered from COVID-19.

The V call is TRBV6-5, the J call TRBJ2-3; the match to TRBD2 covers 12 bases. The CDR3 contains 15 residues. V gave up 6 bases and J gave up 6 bases; unmatched junction bases: 7. Germline V gives CDR1 MNHEY, CDR2 SVGAGI. The DNA of the CDR3 is TGTGCCAGCAGCTTGACTAGCGGGAGTTTTGATACGCAGTATTTT. Translated: CASSLTSGSFDTQYF.

This chain links TRBV5-6 with TRBJ2-3, with 9 bases aligning to TRBD1. J was trimmed by 3 bases and V by 4 bases; bases with no gene match: 9. The CDR3 is 16 amino acids. Germline CDR1 and CDR2: SGHDT and YYEEEE. The CDR3 coding sequence is TGTGCCAGCAGCCCCGGGACAGGGATTGGGACAGATACGCAGTATTTT. Amino acid sequence: CASSPGTGIGTDTQYF.

The rearrangement links TRBV29-1 to TRBJ2-1; 7 bases are shared with TRBD1. The CDR3 runs 14 residues. Germline V gene sequence: CDR1 SQVTM, CDR2 ANQGSEA. J lost 2 bases, V lost 6 bases, and 7 bases had no gene match. CDR3 protein: CSVDTGTAYNEQFF. CDR3 in DNA: TGCAGCGTGGACACCGGGACAGCCTACAATGAGCAGTTCTTC.